This T cell receptor (beta chain) was observed in a study of blood T cells in healthy people across ages. A J-beta primer mix and a sample-barcoded 5' primer were used in a second PCR of roughly 7 to 12 cycles. Each cDNA was tagged by a template-switch adaptor containing 12 random nucleotides. Researchers report that each sample yielded at least 2.5 million CDR3-containing paired-end reads. TCRdb reprocessed the 5' RACE reads via MiXCR and lists one record per CDR3 protein. The table includes under 800,000 distinct CDR3 sequences, roughly 45% detected once. The germline gives CDR1 KGHSH, CDR2 LQKENI. This CDR3 comprises 12 residues.

What was sequenced was blood. The clonotype was recovered from a woman aged 60-75 years in good health. The J gene is TRBJ2-5, the V gene TRBV18; 7 nucleotides align to TRBD2. The J call is uncertain, as TRBJ2-7 better fits the DNA end. DNA of the CDR3: TGTGCCAGCTCACCAGGGAGGGACGAGCAGTACTTC. This sequence encodes CASSPGRDEQYF.